This T cell receptor beta chain is from a study of blood T cell repertoires in COVID-19. Study at large: T cells, B-cell-depleted T cells, or PBMCs supplied cDNA or gDNA.

Original data processing: Using reference gene primer amplification, nucleated cell counts were estimated. The method was immunoSEQ multiplex PCR; TCRdb's version includes in-frame clones alone and lacks a portion of them. For V, J and clone size, that table is used; D and trimming come from the DNA. The sample includes around 130,000 clones, around four fifths seen only once; the top ten take 3.5% to 5%. Losses at the gene ends were 0 bases for V and 6 bases for J; bases not matched to a gene: 14. Germline lookup yields CDR1 SGHDN and CDR2 FVKESK. The CDR3 consists of 19 residues. This TCR derives from an elderly woman with acute or convalescent COVID-19. Input material: peripheral blood. The gene calls are TRBV14 and TRBJ2-3; 11 nucleotides align to TRBD2. CDR3 region: CASSQERWTSGSLLDTQYF. The CDR3 DNA reads as TGTGCCAGCAGCCAAGAAAGATGGACTAGCGGGTCATTGCTGGATACGCAGTATTTT.